This T cell receptor beta chain was sequenced for a study of patients and donors after allogeneic stem cell transplantation. Germline CDR1 is SSHAT and CDR2 is FNYEAQ (reference sequence). V shed 3 bases and J shed 3 bases, with 14 bases lying between them. CDR3 length: 15 residues. A single record per CDR3 protein comes from TCRdb applying MiXCR to the RT-PCR reads. Altogether tens of thousands of distinct CDR3 sequences are present, 5% being singletons, with the ten largest covering about 3%. There are a few counts of this clonotype. Source material: blood, either unsorted or a sorted T cell fraction (not recorded which). This TCR was sampled from a human donor who was either an allogeneic HSCT recipient or a stem cell or donor lymphocyte infusion donor (not recorded which). It is not recorded whose cells these are; they may come from a transplant donor. The gene calls are TRBV7-7 and TRBJ2-5; D remains ambiguous. The CDR3 coding sequence is TGTGCCAGCAGCTTGGTTGTTGGTAGTAAAGAGACCCAGTACTTC. Its translation is CASSLVVGSKETQYF.